These 21 T cell receptor beta chains were all obtained from the same sample, sequenced in a study of early T cells in non-severe SARS-CoV-2 infection. Each CDR3 protein gets one entry after TCRdb re-called the 5' RACE reads with MiXCR. Here the sample spans more than 60,000 distinct CDR3 sequences, about 12% being singletons. The sample here was whole blood, taken at baseline. The source of these receptors is an adult who was a healthcare worker with PCR-confirmed SARS-CoV-2 infection or an uninfected control (not recorded which). The donor label of this sample is uncertain.

This clonotype was picked up many times. V usage is TRBV5-5 and J usage is TRBJ1-5, with 8 bases identical to TRBD1. The CDR3 has 17 residues. V gave up 3 bases and J gave up 0 bases; unmatched junction bases: 8. Germline CDR1 SGHKS, CDR2 YYEKEE (reference sequence). CDR3 residues: CASSSEIQGVSNQPQHF. In DNA form, the CDR3 reads TGTGCCAGCAGCTCGGAAATACAGGGGGTTAGCAATCAGCCCCAGCATTTT.

The chain has TRBV19 and TRBJ1-5; 7 positions agree with TRBD1. The CDR3 totals 15 residues. Trimming removed 5 bases from V and 6 bases from J; junction bases left unmatched: 10. The germline CDR1 and CDR2 sequences are LNHDA and SQIVND (reference sequence). The CDR3 DNA follows: TGTGCCAGTAGTTCCCGGACAGGACGAACTCAGCCCCAGCATTTT. Translating it yields CASSSRTGRTQPQHF.

J is TRBJ2-3 and V is TRBV20-1; D call uncertain. Germline assignment: CDR1 DFQATT and CDR2 SNEGSKA (reference sequence). V was cut by 3 bases and J by 2 bases, with 12 bases left in between. The CDR3 totals 14 residues. CDR3 nucleotide sequence: TGCAGTGCTAGTTTTGCGGCTTCCACAGATACGCAGTATTTT. This codes for CSASFAASTDTQYF.

V is TRBV10-1 and J is TRBJ2-7, with 13 bases aligning to TRBD2. Germline-derived CDR1 and CDR2 are WNHNN and SYGVQD (reference sequence). There are 16 residues in the CDR3. V shed 5 bases and J 4 bases; nucleotides not matched to a gene: 8. The CDR3 DNA reads TGCGCCAGCAGTTTTCCGGGACTAGCGGGGATTTACGAGCAGTACGTC. Its translation is CASSFPGLAGIYEQYV.

CDR3 protein: CASSRPNTGELFF. DNA of the CDR3: TGTGCCAGCAGCCGACCGAACACCGGGGAGCTGTTTTTT. This rearrangement joins TRBV5-4 to TRBJ2-2; no reliable D call. The germline gives CDR1 SGHNT, CDR2 YYREEE (reference sequence). The CDR3 is made up of 13 amino acids. Trimming took off 4 bases at V and 0 bases at J, with 4 bases between the two ends.

This clonotype has a single count. The chain joins TRBV10-3 to TRBJ1-4; the D is unclear. CDR3 length: 13 residues. V shed 0 bases and J shed 13 bases, with 12 bases lying between them. Germline V lookup: CDR1 ENHRY, CDR2 SYGVKD. The chain's CDR3 is CAISESEGGGLFF. As DNA, the CDR3 is TGTGCCATCAGTGAGTCCGAGGGAGGTGGACTGTTTTTT.

This clonotype was recorded a few times. The rearrangement joins TRBV4-2 to TRBJ2-3, with 12 bases matching TRBD2. The junction had 8 bases not matched to a gene; V was cut back by 4 bases and J by 6 bases. The CDR3 has 16 amino acids. CDR1 is LGHNA and CDR2 is YNFKEQ in the germline V gene. The CDR3 reads CASSRTSGDLSDTQYF. In DNA form, the CDR3 reads TGTGCCAGCAGCCGGACTAGCGGGGACCTAAGCGATACGCAGTATTTT.

V is TRBV20-1 and J is TRBJ2-3; 7 positions match TRBD2. The germline V gene encodes CDR1 DFQATT and CDR2 SNEGSKA (reference sequence). Trimming removed 6 bases from V and 12 bases from J; junction bases left unmatched: 15. The CDR3 consists of 13 residues. CDR3 loop: CSALNAGVSSQYF. The DNA for the CDR3 is TGCAGTGCCTTAAACGCGGGGGTTTCCTCCCAGTATTTT.

In its sample, this clonotype was seen a few times. The chain is built from TRBV30 and TRBJ1-2; maybe TRBD1 (5 bases). Germline CDR1 reads GTSNPN; CDR2 reads SVGIG (reference sequence). Trimming removed 0 bases at V and 6 bases at J, with 11 bases between. The CDR3 is 13 residues long. CDR3 loop: CAWSVRRADGYTF. In DNA, the CDR3 is TGTGCCTGGAGTGTACGCAGGGCGGATGGCTACACCTTC. Using reference TRBV30 and TRBJ1-2 for the parts outside the CDR3, the full variable domain is SQTIHQWPATLVQPVGSPLSLECTVEGTSNPNLYWYRQAAGRGLQLLFYSVGIGQISSEVPQNLSASRPQDRQFILSSKKLLLSDSGFYLCAWSVRRADGYTFGSGTRLTVV.

About this clonotype itself: The junction departs from germline at one end; a sequencing error may be responsible. V is TRBV18 and J is TRBJ2-2; 7 bases match TRBD1. The CDR3 length is 15 residues. Germline V gives CDR1 KGHSH, CDR2 LQKENI. CDR3 loop: CVSSPRTGDTGELFF. CDR3 nucleotides: TGTGTCAGCTCACCGCGGACAGGTGACACCGGGGAGCTGTTTTTT.

This clonotype was observed many times. The chain couples TRBV12-3 or TRBV12-4 to TRBJ2-3; TRBD2 aligns across 11 bases. The ends lost 3 bases at V and 10 bases at J; junction bases unmatched: 15. CDR3 length equals 17 residues. The CDR3 protein is CASSFSWGLAEKGAQYF. The CDR3 nucleotides read TGTGCCAGCAGTTTTTCCTGGGGACTAGCGGAGAAAGGGGCGCAGTATTTT.

Notes on this clonotype: One end of the junction fails to match germline, which may point to a read error. The chain carries TRBV7-2 and TRBJ2-4; D may be TRBD1 (6 bases). Germline assignment: CDR1 SGHTA and CDR2 FQGNSA. The CDR3 is made up of 16 amino acids. CDR3 bases: TGTGCCAGCAGCTTAGTCGGACAGCTAGCCGAAAACATTCAGTACTTC. Its translation is CASSLVGQLAENIQYF.

The sample holds a few counts of this clonotype. The chain has TRBV24-1 and TRBJ2-5; maybe TRBD2 (7 bases). Trimming pared 7 bases from V and 5 bases from J, leaving 16 bases between. CDR1 and CDR2 (germline): KGHDR, SFDVKD. CDR3 size: 14 residues. CDR3 sequence reads: CATSGGPIQETQYF. CDR3 coding DNA: TGTGCCACCAGCGGGGGGCCGATCCAGGAGACCCAGTACTTC.

This clonotype has just a few counts. The chain joins TRBV20-1 to TRBJ2-2; 9 nucleotides agree with TRBD2. The CDR3 has 16 residues. The junction had 11 bases not matched to a gene; V was cut back by 3 bases and J by 6 bases. Germline-derived CDR1 and CDR2 are DFQATT and SNEGSKA (reference sequence). CDR3 nucleotides: TGCAGTGCTAGCCCAGTGGAGCGGGGGGTGTCCGGGGAGCTGTTTTTT. This encodes CSASPVERGVSGELFF.

Written as DNA, the CDR3 is TGTGCCAGCAGCTTATTGGGGGGCGGGAACACTGAAGCTTTCTTT. Its translation is CASSLLGGGNTEAFF. V is TRBV7-8 and J is TRBJ1-1; D is perhaps TRBD1 (6 bases). Trimming left V 2 bases short and J 1 base short, with 11 bases between. The CDR3 spans 15 residues. The germline V gene has CDR1 SGHVS and CDR2 FQNEAQ.

Worth noting for this clonotype: A much larger clone lies one base from this, so it may be a read error. The genes are TRBV2 and TRBJ2-1, with D perhaps matching TRBD1 (6 bases). CDR3 length: 14 residues. In germline, CDR1 is SNHLY, CDR2 FYNNEI. The CDR3 bases are TGTGTCAACAGGATTGACAGGCCCCGCGATGAGCAGTTCTTC. This gives the protein CVNRIDRPRDEQFF.

This clonotype was seen a handful of times. The chain is built from TRBV28 and TRBJ1-2, with D uncertain. V was trimmed by 5 bases and J by 8 bases, leaving 12 bases between them. CDR1 and CDR2 (germline): MDHEN, SYDVKM. CDR3 size: 12 residues. The CDR3 nucleotides read TGTGCCAGCAGTACTCCGGTTGAAGGCTACACCTTC. Its translation is CASSTPVEGYTF.

The chain recombines TRBV19 with TRBJ2-2, with 15 bases identical to TRBD2. Germline V gene sequence: CDR1 LNHDA, CDR2 SQIVND (reference sequence). V trimming: 3 bases; J trimming: 0 bases; junction bases outside the gene matches: 2. This CDR3 is 18 amino acids long. The CDR3 DNA is TGTGCCAGTAGTATGGGACTAGCGGGGGGTCCGAACACCGGGGAGCTGTTTTTT. Encoded protein: CASSMGLAGGPNTGELFF.

This clonotype was counted between two and nine times. V gene TRBV28 combines with J gene TRBJ1-1, with D unresolved. The germline V gene has CDR1 MDHEN and CDR2 SYDVKM. This CDR3 contains 11 residues. For the CDR3, the DNA is TGTGCGGCCTCCATGAACACTGAAGCTTTCTTT. Translation: CAASMNTEAFF.

V is TRBV18 and J is TRBJ1-6, with TRBD1 identical over 9 bases. The CDR3 totals 15 residues. Germline values: CDR1 KGHSH, CDR2 LQKENI. Trimming took 3 bases from V and 10 from J; bases not matched to a gene: 7. CDR3 protein: CASSPKQGAGSPLHF. The CDR3 DNA is TGTGCCAGCTCACCGAAACAGGGGGCCGGATCACCCCTCCACTTT.

V usage is TRBV29-1 and J usage is TRBJ2-1, with D perhaps TRBD2 (6 bases). The CDR3 length is 14 residues. V lost 7 bases to trimming and J lost 2 bases, with 15 bases between them. Germline CDR1 reads SQVTM; CDR2 reads ANQGSEA. Written as DNA, the CDR3 is TGCAGCGATTCTAGGTCGGGGGCCTACAATGAGCAGTTCTTC. Translated, it gives CSDSRSGAYNEQFF.